This TCR beta chain stems from a study of CD8+ T cells in alopecia areata. For the study at large: Skin was taken from roughly 6-12-month-old C3H/HeJ graft donors that had spontaneous alopecia and grafted onto approximately 7-10-week-old female C3H/HeJ mice.

Findings and limits, study-wide: There were also resident alphabeta T cells of normal skin sequenced in scalp samples. Clonality in lesional scalp, especially alopecia totalis/universalis, exceeded that of normal scalp.

This CDR3 has 13 amino acids. V shed 4 bases and J shed 1 base, with 9 bases lying between them. Per the germline V gene, CDR1 is NNHDY and CDR2 is SYVADS. There are many counts of this clone. Its target is not known. The genes are named according to mouse. The CDR3 goes on 4 residues after the read ends, and that part is filled in from the germline J gene. The same CDR3 arises from other DNA sequences in this sample as well. As the sequencing template, cDNA was produced by extracting RNA and reverse transcribing it. Clones were read by immunoSEQ multiplex PCR, and TCRdb kept only the in-frame ones, dropping some. This repertoire holds roughly 120,000 clones, and none appear only once.

V usage is TRBV13-3 and J usage is TRBJ2-7; a possible D gene is TRBD2 (5 bases). This clonotype originated in a C3H/HeJ mouse with alopecia areata. The strain is characterized by the MHC haplotype H2-k. Sequencing was done on a sample of lesional skin. CDR3 protein: CASSPLGSYEQYF. The sequenced part of the CDR3 DNA is TGTGCCAGCAGTCCCCTGGGATCCTAT.